The T cell receptor (beta chain) under discussion was sequenced for a study of identifying expanded T cells in peripheral blood. Collection occurred without any documented infections or immune events in donors. Produced via immunoSEQ multiplex PCR; TCRdb's table is partial and in-frame only. The table shows some 100,000 clones, with 88% occurring only once. Germline V CDR1 and CDR2: SGDLS, YYNGEE. CDR3 size: 15 residues. Trimming took 3 bases from V and 4 from J; bases not matched to a gene: 6. The chain is built from TRBV9 and TRBJ1-3; TRBD1 matches at 8 bases. This TCR was sampled from a person aged 18 to 75 in good health. The sample taken for sequencing was blood. CDR3 DNA sequence: TGTGCCAGCAGCGCCTCGACAGGGGTCGGAAACACCATATATTTT. Translated, it gives CASSASTGVGNTIYF.